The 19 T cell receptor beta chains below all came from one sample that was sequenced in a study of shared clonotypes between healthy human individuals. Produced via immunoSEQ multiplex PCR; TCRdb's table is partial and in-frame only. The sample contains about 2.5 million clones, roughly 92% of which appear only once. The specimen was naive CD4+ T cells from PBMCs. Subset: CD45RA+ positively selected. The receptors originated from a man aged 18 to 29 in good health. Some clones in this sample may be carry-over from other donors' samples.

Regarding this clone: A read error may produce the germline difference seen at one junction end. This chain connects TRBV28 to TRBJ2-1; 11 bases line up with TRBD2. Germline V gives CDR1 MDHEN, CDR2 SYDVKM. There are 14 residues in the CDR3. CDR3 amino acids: CASSPPPIAGGPLF. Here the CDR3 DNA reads TGTGCCAGCAGTCCCCCCCCGATAGCGGGAGGGCCGCTCTTC.

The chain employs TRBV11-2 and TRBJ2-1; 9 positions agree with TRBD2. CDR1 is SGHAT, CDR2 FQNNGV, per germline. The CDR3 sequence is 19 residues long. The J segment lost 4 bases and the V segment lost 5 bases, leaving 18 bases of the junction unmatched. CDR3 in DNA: TGTGCCAGCAGCCGAGGGGGCCTAGCGGGACGGGAAGAGTACAATGAGCAGTTCTTC. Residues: CASSRGGLAGREEYNEQFF. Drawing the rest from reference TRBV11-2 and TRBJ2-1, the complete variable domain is EAGVAQSPRYKIIEKRQSVAFWCNPISGHATLYWYQQILGQGPKLLIQFQNNGVVDDSQLPKDRFSAERLKGVDSTLKIQPAKLEDSAVYLCASSRGGLAGREEYNEQFFGPGTRLTVL.

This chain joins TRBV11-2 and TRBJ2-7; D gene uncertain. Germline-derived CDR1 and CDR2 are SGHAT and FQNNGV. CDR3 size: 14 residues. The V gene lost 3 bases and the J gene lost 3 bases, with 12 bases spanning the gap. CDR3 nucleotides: TGTGCCAGCAGCTTTGGCCGGGCTGACTACGAGCAGTACTTC. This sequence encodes CASSFGRADYEQYF.

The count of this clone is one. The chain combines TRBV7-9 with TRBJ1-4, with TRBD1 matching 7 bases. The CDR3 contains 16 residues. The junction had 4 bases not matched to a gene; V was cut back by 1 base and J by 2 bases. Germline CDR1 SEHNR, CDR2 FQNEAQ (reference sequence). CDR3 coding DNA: TGTGCCAGCAGCTTAGTTACAGGGGCGACTAATGAAAAACTGTTTTTT. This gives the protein CASSLVTGATNEKLFF.

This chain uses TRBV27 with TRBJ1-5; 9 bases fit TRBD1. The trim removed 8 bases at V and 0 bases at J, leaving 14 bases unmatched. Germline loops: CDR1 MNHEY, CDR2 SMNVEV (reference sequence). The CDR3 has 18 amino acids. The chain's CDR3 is CASGTGGWYSNSNQPQHF. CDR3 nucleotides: TGTGCCAGCGGAACAGGGGGCTGGTATTCCAATAGCAATCAGCCCCAGCATTTT.

CDR3 loop: CASSSDSYPMNTEAFF. CDR3 bases: TGCGCCAGCAGCTCAGACAGCTACCCCATGAACACTGAAGCTTTCTTT. The rearrangement links TRBV5-1 to TRBJ1-1; D is possibly TRBD1 (5 bases). Looked up from germline, CDR1 is SGHRS and CDR2 is YFSETQ. This CDR3 spans 16 amino acids. V shed 3 bases and J shed 0 bases, with 15 bases lying between them.

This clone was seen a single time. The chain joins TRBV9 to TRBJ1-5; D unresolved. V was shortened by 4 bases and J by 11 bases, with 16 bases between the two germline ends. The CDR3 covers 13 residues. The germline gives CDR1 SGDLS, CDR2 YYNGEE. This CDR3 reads CASSPGWAGAQHF. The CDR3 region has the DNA TGTGCCAGCAGCCCCGGGTGGGCCGGGGCCCAGCATTTT.

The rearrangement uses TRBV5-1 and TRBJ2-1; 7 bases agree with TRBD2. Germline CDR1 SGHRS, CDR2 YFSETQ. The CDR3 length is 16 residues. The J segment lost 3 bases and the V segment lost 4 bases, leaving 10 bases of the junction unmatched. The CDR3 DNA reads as TGCGCCAGCAGCCTAAGACTAGCAGAAATCTACAATGAGCAGTTCTTC. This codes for CASSLRLAEIYNEQFF.

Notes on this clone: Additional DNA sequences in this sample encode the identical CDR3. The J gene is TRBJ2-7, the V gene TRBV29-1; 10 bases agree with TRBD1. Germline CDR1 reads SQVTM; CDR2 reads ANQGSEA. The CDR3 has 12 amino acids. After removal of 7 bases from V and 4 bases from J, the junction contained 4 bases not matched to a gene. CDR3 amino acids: CSGLGQGYEQYF. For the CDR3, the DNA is TGCAGCGGCCTGGGACAGGGGTACGAGCAGTACTTC.

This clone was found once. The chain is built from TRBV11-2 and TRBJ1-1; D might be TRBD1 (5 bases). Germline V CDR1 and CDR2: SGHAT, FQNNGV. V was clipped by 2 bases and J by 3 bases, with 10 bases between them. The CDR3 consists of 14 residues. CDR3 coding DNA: TGTGCCAGCAGCTTACAGGGCGTTCACACTGAAGCTTTCTTT. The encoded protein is CASSLQGVHTEAFF.

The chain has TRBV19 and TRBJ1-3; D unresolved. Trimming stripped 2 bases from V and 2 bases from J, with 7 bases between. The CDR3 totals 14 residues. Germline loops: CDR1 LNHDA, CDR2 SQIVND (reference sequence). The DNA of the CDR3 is TGTGCCAGTAGTATAAGCCCGGCTGGAAACACCATATATTTT. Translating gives CASSISPAGNTIYF.

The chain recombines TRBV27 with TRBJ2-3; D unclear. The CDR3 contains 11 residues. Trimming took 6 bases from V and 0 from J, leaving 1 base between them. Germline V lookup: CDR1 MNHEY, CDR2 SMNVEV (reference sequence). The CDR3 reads CASRSTDTQYF. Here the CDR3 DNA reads TGTGCCAGCAGGAGCACAGATACGCAGTATTTT.

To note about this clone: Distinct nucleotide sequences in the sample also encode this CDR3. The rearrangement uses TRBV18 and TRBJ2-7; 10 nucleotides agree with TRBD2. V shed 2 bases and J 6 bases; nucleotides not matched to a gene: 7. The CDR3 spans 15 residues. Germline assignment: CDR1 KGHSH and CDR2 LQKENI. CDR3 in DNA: TGTGCCAGCTCACCATTGCTAGCGGGGGCGGGCGAGCAGTACTTC. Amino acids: CASSPLLAGAGEQYF.

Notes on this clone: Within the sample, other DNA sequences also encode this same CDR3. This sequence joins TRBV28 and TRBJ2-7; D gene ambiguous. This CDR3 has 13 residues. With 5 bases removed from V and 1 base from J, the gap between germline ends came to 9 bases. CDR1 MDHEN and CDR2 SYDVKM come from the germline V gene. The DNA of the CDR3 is TGTGCCAGCAGTCTAACTCCTTCCTACGAGCAGTACTTC. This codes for CASSLTPSYEQYF.

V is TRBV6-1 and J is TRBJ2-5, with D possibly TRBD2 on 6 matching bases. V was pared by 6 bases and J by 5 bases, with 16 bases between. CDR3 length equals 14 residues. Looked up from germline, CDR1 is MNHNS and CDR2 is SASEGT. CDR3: CASSGGDYGETQYF. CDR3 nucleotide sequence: TGTGCCAGCAGCGGGGGAGACTACGGTGAGACCCAGTACTTC.

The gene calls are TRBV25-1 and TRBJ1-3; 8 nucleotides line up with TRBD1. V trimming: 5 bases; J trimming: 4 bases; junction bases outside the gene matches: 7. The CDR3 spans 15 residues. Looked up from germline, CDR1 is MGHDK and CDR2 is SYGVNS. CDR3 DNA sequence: TGTGCCAGCAGTTTTGGTACAGGGGGGGGAAACACCATATATTTT. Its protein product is CASSFGTGGGNTIYF.

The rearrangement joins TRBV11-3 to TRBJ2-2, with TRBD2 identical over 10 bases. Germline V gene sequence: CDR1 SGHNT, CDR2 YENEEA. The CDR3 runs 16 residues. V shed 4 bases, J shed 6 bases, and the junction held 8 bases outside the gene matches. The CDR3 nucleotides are TGTGCCAGCAGCTCCTCTAGCGGGAGAGTCTCCGGGGAGCTGTTTTTT. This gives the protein CASSSSSGRVSGELFF.

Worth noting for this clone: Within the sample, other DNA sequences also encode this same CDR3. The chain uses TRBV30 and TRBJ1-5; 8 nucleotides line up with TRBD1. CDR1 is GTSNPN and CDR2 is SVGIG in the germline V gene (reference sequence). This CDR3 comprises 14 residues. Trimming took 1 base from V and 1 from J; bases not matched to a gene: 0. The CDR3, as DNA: TGTGCCTGGAGTGGGACAGGGAGCAATCAGCCCCAGCATTTT. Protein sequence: CAWSGTGSNQPQHF.

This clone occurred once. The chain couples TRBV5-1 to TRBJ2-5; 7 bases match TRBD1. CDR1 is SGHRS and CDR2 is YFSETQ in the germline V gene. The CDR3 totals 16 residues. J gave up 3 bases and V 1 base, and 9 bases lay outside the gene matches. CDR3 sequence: CASSLPGTAAKETQYF. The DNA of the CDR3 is TGCGCCAGCAGCTTGCCGGGGACAGCAGCTAAAGAGACCCAGTACTTC. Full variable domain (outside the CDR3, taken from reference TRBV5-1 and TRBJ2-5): KAGVTQTPRYLIKTRGQQVTLSCSPISGHRSVSWYQQTPGQGLQFLFEYFSETQRNKGNFPGRFSGRQFSNSRSEMNVSTLELGDSALYLCASSLPGTAAKETQYFGPGTRLLVL.